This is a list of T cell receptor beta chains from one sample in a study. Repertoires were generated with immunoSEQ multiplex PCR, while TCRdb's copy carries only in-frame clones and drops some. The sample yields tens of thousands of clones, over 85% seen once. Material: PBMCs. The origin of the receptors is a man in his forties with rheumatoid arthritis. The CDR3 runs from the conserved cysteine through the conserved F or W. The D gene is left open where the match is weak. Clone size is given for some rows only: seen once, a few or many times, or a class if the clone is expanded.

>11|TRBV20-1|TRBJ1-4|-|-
TGCAGTGCTAGACAAAACGAAAAACTGTTTTTT
CSARQNEKLFF
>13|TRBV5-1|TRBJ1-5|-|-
TGCGCCAGCAGCTTGGATTCGGCCCGGCCCCAGCATTTT
CASSLDSARPQHF
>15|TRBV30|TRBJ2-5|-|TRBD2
TGTGCCTGGAGTGTACCTAGCGGGTACCAAGAGACCCAGTACTTC
CAWSVPSGYQETQYF
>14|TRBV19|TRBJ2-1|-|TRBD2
TGTGCCAGTAGTAGAGGACTAGCGGGAGATGAGCAGTTCTTC
CASSRGLAGDEQFF
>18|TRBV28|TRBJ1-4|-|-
TGTGCCAGCAGTTTACACCTAGGACAGCCCGCAACTAATGAAAAACTGTTTTTT
CASSLHLGQPATNEKLFF
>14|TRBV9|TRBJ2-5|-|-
TGTGCCAGCAAGAGAGGGTCCGGCCAAGAGACCCAGTACTTC
CASKRGSGQETQYF
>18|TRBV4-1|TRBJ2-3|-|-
TGCGCCAGCAGCCAAGGGAGGTCAAGGGGGAGTAGCACAGATACGCAGTATTTT
CASSQGRSRGSSTDTQYF
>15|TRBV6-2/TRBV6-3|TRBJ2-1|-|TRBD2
TGTGCCAGCAGCCGACTAGCGGGGGGGCTCGATGAGCAGTTCTTC
CASSRLAGGLDEQFF
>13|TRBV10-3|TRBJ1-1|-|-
TGTGCCATCAGGAGTGGGGATGGTACTGAAGCTTTCTTT
CAIRSGDGTEAFF
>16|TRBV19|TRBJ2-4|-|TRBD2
TGTGCCAGTGGCCTAGCGGGAGGGAGTGCCAAAAACATTCAGTACTTC
CASGLAGGSAKNIQYF
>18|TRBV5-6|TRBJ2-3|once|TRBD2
TGTGCCAGCAGCTTAAGGGTGGGGATGGAGCGGGAGGCAGATACGCAGTATTTT
CASSLRVGMEREADTQYF
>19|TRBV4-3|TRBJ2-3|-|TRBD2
TGCGCCAGCAGCCAAGATTGGACTAGCGGGAGGGCAGGTACAGATACGCAGTATTTT
CASSQDWTSGRAGTDTQYF
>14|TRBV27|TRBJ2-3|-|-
TGTGCCAGCAGTTTTAAGGACACCACAGATACGCAGTATTTT
CASSFKDTTDTQYF
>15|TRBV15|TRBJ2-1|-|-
TGTGCCACCAGCAGAGAACCTCCTGGGGTCAATGAGCAGTTCTTC
CATSREPPGVNEQFF
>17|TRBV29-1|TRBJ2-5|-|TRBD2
TGCAGCGTTGAAAGTTTACTAGCGGGGGACGGGTTAGAGACCCAGTACTTC
CSVESLLAGDGLETQYF
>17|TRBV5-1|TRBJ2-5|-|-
TGCGCCAGCAGCTTGGGTTACGGGGCCTCTTCCCAAGAGACCCAGTACTTC
CASSLGYGASSQETQYF
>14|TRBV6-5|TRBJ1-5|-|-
TGTGCCAGCAGTTTCAGGGTCGGGAATCAGCCCCAGCATTTT
CASSFRVGNQPQHF
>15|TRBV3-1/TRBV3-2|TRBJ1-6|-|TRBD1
TGTGCCAGCAGCCTATCGGACAGGGTGGGTTCACCCCTCCACTTT
CASSLSDRVGSPLHF
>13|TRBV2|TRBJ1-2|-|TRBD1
TGTGCCAGCAGCGACAGGGGAGAGTACGGCTACACCTTC
CASSDRGEYGYTF
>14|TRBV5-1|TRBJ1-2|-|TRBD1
TGCGCCAGCAGCTTGGGACAGGGGTACTATGGCTACACCTTC
CASSLGQGYYGYTF
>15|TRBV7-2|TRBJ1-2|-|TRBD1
TGTGCCAGCAGCCCCGCCGCGACAGGGCGCTTTGGCTACACCTTC
CASSPAATGRFGYTF
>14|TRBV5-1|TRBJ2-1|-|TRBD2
TGCGCCAGCAGGTCGGGGGGCTCCTACAATGAGCAGTTCTTC
CASRSGGSYNEQFF
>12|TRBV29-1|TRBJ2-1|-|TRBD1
TGCAGCGTTTCACAGGGGGCCAATGAGCAGTTCTTC
CSVSQGANEQFF
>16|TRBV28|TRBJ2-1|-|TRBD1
TGTGCCAGCAGTTTACAGGGGGCAGTCTCCTACAATGAGCAGTTCTTC
CASSLQGAVSYNEQFF
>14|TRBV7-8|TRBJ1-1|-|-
TGTGCCAGCAGCTTAGACCAGGGAGTCTCTGAAGCTTTCTTT
CASSLDQGVSEAFF
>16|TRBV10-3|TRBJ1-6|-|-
TGTGCCATCAGTGAGTCCGCAGGGGCTCGGAATTCACCCCTCCACTTT
CAISESAGARNSPLHF
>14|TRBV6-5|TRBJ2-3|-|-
TGTGCCACCGCAACCAGAGGGAGGACAGATACGCAGTATTTT
CATATRGRTDTQYF
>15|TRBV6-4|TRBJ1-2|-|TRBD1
TGTGCCAGCAGAGCGGGACAGGGGGCTAGGTATGGCTACACCTTC
CASRAGQGARYGYTF